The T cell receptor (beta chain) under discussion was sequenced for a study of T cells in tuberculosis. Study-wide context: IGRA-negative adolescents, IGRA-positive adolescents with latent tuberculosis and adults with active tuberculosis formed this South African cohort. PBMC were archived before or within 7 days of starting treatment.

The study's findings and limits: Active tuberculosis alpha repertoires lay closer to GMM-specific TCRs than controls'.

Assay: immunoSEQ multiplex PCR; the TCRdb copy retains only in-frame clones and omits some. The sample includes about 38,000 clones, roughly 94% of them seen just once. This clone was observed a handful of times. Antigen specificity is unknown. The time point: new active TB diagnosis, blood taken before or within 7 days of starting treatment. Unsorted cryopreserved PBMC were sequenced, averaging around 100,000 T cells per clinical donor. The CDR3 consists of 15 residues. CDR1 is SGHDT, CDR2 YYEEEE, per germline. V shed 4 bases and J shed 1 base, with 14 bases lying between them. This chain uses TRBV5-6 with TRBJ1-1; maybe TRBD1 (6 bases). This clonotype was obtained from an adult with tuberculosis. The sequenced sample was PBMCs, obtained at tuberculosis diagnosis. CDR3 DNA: TGTGCCAGCAGCGTCAGGGGCCTTAGGAACACTGAAGCTTTCTTT. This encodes CASSVRGLRNTEAFF.